This T cell receptor (beta chain) is drawn from a study of naive and memory T cell subsets. Both TRBC1 and TRBC2 were covered by a beta constant-region primer of two equimolar oligonucleotides. One entry per CDR3 protein, called by TCRdb with MiXCR from the UMI-ligation and nested PCR reads. The sample carries about 80,000 distinct CDR3 sequences, 10% to 15% recorded once. This CDR3 has 18 amino acids. The germline gives CDR1 KGHSH, CDR2 LQKENI. Trimming pared 1 base from V and 0 bases from J, leaving 16 bases between. The source of this sequence is a human donor in good health. The V and J genes are TRBV18 and TRBJ1-3; D possibly corresponds to TRBD1 (6 bases). Sequencing input: central memory CD4+ T cells from blood. The CDR3 nucleotides read TGTGCCAGCTCACCACTCTTTGGACAGTCGACCTCTGGAAACACCATATATTTT. Translation gives CASSPLFGQSTSGNTIYF.